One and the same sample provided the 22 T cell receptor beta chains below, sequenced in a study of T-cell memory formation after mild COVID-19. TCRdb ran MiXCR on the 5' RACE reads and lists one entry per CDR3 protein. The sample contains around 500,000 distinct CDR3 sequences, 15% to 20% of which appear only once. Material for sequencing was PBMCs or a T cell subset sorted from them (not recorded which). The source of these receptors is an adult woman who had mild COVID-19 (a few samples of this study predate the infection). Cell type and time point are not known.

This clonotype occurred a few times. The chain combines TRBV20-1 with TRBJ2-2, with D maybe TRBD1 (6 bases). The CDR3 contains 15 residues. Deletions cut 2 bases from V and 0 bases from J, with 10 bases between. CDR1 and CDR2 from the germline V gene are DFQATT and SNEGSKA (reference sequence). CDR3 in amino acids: CSARPGQANTGELFF. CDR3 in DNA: TGCAGTGCTAGACCGGGACAAGCGAACACCGGGGAGCTGTTTTTT.

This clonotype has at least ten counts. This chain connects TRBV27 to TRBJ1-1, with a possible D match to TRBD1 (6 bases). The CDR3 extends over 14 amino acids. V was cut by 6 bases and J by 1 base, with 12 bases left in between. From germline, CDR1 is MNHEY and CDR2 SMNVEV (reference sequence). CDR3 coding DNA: TGTGCCAGCAGCCTTTTACAGGGGAACACTGAAGCTTTCTTT. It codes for CASSLLQGNTEAFF.

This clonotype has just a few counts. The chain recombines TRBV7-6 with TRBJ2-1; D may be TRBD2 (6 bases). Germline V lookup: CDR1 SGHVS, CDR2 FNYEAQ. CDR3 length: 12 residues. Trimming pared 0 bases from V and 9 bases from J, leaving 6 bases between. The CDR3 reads CASSLAGSEQFF. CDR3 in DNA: TGTGCCAGCAGCTTAGCCGGGAGTGAGCAGTTCTTC.

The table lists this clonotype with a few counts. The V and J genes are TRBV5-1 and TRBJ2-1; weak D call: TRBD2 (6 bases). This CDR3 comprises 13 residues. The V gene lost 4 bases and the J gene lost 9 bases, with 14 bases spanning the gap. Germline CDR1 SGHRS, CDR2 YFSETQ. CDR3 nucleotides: TGCGCCAGCAGCGTCGGTTTGGGACTTGAGCAGTTCTTC. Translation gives CASSVGLGLEQFF. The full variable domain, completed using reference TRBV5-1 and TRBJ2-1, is KAGVTQTPRYLIKTRGQQVTLSCSPISGHRSVSWYQQTPGQGLQFLFEYFSETQRNKGNFPGRFSGRQFSNSRSEMNVSTLELGDSALYLCASSVGLGLEQFFGPGTRLTVL.

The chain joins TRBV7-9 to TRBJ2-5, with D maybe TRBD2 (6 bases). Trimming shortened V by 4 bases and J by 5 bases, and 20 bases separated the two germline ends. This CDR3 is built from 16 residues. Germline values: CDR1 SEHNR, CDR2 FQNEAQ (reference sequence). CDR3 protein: CASSSRPSTTRETQYF. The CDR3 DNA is TGTGCCAGCAGCTCCCGTCCGAGCACGACTAGGGAGACCCAGTACTTC.

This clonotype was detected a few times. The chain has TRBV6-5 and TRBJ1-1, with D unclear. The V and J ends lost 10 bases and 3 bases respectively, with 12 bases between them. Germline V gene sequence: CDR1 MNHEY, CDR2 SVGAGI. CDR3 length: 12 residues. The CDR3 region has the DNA TGTGCCACTAACAATGGGGACACTGAAGCTTTCTTT. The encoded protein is CATNNGDTEAFF.

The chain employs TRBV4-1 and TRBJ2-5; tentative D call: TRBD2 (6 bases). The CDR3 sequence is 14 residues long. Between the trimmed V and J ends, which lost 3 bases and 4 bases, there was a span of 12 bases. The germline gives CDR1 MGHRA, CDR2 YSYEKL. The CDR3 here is CASSQGLVLETQYF. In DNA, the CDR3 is TGCGCCAGCAGCCAGGGACTGGTACTAGAGACCCAGTACTTC.

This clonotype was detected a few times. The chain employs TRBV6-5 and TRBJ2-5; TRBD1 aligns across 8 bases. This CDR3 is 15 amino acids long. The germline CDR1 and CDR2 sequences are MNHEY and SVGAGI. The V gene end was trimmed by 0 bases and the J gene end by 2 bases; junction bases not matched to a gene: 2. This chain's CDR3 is CASSYSWTGQETQYF. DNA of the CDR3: TGTGCCAGCAGTTACTCTTGGACAGGGCAAGAGACCCAGTACTTC.

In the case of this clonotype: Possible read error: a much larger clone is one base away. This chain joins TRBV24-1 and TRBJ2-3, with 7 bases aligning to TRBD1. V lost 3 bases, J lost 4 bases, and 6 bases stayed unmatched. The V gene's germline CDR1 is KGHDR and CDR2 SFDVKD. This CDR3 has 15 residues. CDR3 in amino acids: CATSDHKGASDTQYF. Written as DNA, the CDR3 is TGTGCCACCAGTGATCACAAGGGGGCCTCAGATACGCAGTATTTT.

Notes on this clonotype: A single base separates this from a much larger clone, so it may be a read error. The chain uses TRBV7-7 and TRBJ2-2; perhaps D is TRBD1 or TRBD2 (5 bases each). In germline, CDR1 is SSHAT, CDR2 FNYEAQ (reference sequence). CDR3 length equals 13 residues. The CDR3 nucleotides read TGTGCTAGCAGTTGGGGGAACACCGGGGAGCTGATTTTT. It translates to CASSWGNTGELIF.

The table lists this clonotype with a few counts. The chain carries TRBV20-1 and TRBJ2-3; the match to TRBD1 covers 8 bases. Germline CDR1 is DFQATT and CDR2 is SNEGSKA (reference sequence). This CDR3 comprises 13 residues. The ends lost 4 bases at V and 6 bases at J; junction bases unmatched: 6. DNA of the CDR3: TGCAGTGCTACGGACAGGGTAGCGGATACGCAGTATTTT. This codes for CSATDRVADTQYF.

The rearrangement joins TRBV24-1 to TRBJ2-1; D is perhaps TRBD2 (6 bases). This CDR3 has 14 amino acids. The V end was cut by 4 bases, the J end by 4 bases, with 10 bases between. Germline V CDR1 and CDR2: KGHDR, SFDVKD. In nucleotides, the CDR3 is TGTGCCACCAGTGACCCCGGGAGATACAATGAGCAGTTCTTC. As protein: CATSDPGRYNEQFF.

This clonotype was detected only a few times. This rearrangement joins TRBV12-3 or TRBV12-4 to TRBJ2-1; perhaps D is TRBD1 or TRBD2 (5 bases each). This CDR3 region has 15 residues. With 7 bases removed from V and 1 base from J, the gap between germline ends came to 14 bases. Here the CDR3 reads CASTRGRGSYNEQFF. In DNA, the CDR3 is TGTGCCAGCACGAGGGGCCGAGGGTCCTACAATGAGCAGTTCTTC.

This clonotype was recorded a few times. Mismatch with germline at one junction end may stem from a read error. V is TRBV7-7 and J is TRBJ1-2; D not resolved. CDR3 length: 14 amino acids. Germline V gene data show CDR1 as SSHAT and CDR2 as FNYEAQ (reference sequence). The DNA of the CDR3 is TGTGCTAGCAGCCCGATCAACAGCCGTGGGGGCTACACCTTC. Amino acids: CASSPINSRGGYTF.

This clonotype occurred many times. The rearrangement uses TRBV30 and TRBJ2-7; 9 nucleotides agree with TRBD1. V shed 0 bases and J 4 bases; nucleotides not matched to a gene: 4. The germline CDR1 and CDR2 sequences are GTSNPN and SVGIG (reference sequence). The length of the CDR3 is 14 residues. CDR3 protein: CAWSVQGARYEQYF. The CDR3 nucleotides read TGTGCCTGGAGTGTACAGGGGGCGAGGTACGAGCAGTACTTC.

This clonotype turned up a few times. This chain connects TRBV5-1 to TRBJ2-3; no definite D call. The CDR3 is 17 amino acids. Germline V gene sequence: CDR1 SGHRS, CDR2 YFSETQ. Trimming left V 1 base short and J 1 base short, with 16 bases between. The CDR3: CASSLWPSELGTDTQYF. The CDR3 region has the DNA TGCGCCAGCAGCTTGTGGCCCTCAGAGTTGGGCACAGATACGCAGTATTTT.

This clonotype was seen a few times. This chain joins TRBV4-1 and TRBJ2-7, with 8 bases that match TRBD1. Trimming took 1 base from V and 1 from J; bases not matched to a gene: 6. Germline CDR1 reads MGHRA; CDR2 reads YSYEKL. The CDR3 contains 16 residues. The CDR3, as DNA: TGCGCCAGCAGCCAAGCGCTACACAGGGGGTCCTACGAGCAGTACTTC. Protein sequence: CASSQALHRGSYEQYF.

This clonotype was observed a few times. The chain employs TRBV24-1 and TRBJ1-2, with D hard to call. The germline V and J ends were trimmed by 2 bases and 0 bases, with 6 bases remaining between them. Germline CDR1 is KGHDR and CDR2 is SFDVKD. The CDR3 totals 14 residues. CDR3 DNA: TGTGCCACCAGTGATTCCTCGTCTAACTATGGCTACACCTTC. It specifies CATSDSSSNYGYTF.

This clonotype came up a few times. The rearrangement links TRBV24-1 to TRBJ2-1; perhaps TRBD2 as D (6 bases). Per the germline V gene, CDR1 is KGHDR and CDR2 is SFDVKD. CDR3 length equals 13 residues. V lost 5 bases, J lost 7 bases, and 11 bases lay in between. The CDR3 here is CATSVVGRNEQFF. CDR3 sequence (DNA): TGTGCCACCAGTGTAGTAGGGAGGAATGAGCAGTTCTTC.

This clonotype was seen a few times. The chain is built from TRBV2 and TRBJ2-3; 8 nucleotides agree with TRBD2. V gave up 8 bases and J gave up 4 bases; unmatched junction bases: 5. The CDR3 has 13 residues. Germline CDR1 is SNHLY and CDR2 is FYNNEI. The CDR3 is CASLPGGPDTQYF. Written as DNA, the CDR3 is TGTGCCAGCCTACCGGGGGGGCCAGATACGCAGTATTTT.

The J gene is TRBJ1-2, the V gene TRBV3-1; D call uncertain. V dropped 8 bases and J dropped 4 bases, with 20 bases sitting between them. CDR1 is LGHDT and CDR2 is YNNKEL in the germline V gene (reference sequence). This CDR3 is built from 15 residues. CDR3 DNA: TGTGCCAGCGGTTCCCAAGGCCCAGAGGGCTATGGCTACACCTTC. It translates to CASGSQGPEGYGYTF.

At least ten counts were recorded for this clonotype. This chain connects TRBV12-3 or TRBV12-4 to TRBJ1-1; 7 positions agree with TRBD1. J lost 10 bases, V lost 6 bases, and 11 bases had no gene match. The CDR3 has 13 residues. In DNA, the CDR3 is TGTGCCAGCAGCTTGAAAGCGACAGGGACAGCTTTCTTT. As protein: CASSLKATGTAFF.